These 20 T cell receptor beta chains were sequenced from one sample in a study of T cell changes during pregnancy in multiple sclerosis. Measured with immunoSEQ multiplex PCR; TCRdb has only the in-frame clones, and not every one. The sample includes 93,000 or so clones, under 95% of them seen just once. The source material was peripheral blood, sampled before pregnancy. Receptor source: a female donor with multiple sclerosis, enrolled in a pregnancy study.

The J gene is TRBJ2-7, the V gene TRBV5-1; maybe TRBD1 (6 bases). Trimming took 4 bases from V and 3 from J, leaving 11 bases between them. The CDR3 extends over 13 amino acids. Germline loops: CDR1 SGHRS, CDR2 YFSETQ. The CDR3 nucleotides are TGCGCCAGCAGCGACGGACAGATCTACGAGCAGTACTTC. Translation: CASSDGQIYEQYF. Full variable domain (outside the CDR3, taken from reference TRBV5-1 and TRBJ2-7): KAGVTQTPRYLIKTRGQQVTLSCSPISGHRSVSWYQQTPGQGLQFLFEYFSETQRNKGNFPGRFSGRQFSNSRSEMNVSTLELGDSALYLCASSDGQIYEQYFGPGTRLTVT.

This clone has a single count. This CDR3 is CASSWTSGGTHNEQFF. CDR3 in DNA: TGTGCCAGCTCATGGACTAGCGGGGGGACACACAATGAGCAGTTCTTC. The J gene is TRBJ2-1, the V gene TRBV18, with 14 bases identical to TRBD2. CDR1 and CDR2 (germline): KGHSH, LQKENI. The V gene end was trimmed by 5 bases and the J gene end by 5 bases; junction bases not matched to a gene: 5. CDR3 length: 16 residues. The full variable domain, rest sourced from reference TRBV18 and TRBJ2-1, is NAGVMQNPRHLVRRRGQEARLRCSPMKGHSHVYWYRQLPEEGLKFMVYLQKENIIDESGMPKERFSAEFPKEGPSILRIQQVVRGDSAAYFCASSWTSGGTHNEQFFGPGTRLTVL.

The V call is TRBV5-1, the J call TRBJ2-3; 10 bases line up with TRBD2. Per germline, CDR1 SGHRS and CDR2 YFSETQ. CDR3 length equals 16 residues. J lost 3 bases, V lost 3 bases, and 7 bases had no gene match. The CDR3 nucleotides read TGCGCCAGCAGCTCGATGGGACTAGCGAGGACAGATACGCAGTATTTT. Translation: CASSSMGLARTDTQYF. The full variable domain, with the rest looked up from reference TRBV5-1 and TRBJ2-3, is KAGVTQTPRYLIKTRGQQVTLSCSPISGHRSVSWYQQTPGQGLQFLFEYFSETQRNKGNFPGRFSGRQFSNSRSEMNVSTLELGDSALYLCASSSMGLARTDTQYFGPGTRLTVL.

In nucleotides, the CDR3 is TGCAGCGCAATAACAGGGAGTGATACGCAGTATTTT. Translated, it gives CSAITGSDTQYF. The chain combines TRBV29-1 with TRBJ2-3; D is possibly TRBD1 (6 bases). V lost 7 bases, J lost 6 bases, and 14 bases lay in between. Germline CDR1 is SQVTM and CDR2 is ANQGSEA. The CDR3 sequence is 12 residues long.

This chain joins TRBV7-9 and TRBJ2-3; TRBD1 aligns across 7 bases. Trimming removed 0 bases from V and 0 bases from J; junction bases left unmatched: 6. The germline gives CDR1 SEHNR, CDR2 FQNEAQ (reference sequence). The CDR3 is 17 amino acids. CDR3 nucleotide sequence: TGTGCCAGCAGCTTAGCGCAGGGGGATCCGAGCACAGATACGCAGTATTTT. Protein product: CASSLAQGDPSTDTQYF. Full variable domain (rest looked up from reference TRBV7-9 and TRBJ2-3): DTGVSQNPRHKITKRGQNVTFRCDPISEHNRLYWYRQTLGQGPEFLTYFQNEAQLEKSRLLSDRFSAERPKGSFSTLEIQRTEQGDSAMYLCASSLAQGDPSTDTQYFGPGTRLTVL.

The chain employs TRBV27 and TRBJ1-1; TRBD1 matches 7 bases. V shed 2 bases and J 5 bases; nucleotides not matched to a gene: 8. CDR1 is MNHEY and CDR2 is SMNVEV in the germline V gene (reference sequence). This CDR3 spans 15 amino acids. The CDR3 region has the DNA TGTGCCAGCAGTTTACTGCGACAGGGATCGACTGAAGCTTTCTTT. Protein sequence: CASSLLRQGSTEAFF.

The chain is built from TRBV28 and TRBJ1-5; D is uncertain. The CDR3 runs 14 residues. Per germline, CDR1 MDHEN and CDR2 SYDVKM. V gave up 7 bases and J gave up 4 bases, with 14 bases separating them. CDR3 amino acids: CASILGGGNQPQHF. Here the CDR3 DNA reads TGTGCCAGCATCCTCGGAGGAGGGAATCAGCCCCAGCATTTT.

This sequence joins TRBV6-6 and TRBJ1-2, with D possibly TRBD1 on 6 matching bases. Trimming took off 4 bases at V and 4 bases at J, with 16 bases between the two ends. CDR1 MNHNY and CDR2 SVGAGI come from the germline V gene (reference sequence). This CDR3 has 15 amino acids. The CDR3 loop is CASSSRGDPGYGYTF. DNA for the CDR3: TGTGCCAGCAGTTCCAGGGGTGATCCCGGCTATGGCTACACCTTC.

The CDR3 here is CASSLRTSNTDTQYF. CDR3 in DNA: TGCGCCAGCAGCCTCAGGACTTCTAACACAGATACGCAGTATTTT. The chain links TRBV5-1 to TRBJ2-3, with a tentative D call TRBD2 (5 bases). Germline V lookup: CDR1 SGHRS, CDR2 YFSETQ. V lost 4 bases, J lost 2 bases, and 14 bases lay in between. The length of the CDR3 is 15 residues.

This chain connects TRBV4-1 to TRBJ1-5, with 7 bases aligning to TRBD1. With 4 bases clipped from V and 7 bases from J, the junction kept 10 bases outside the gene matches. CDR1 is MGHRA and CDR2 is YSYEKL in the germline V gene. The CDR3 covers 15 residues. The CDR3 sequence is CASSPIWRGGQPQHF. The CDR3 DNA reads TGCGCCAGCAGCCCCATTTGGAGAGGGGGCCAGCCCCAGCATTTT.

The CDR3 coding sequence is TGTGCCAGCAGATACCGAAGAGAGCAGGGCTACGAGCAGTACTTC. Its translation: CASRYRREQGYEQYF. The chain uses TRBV2 and TRBJ2-7; the D gene is possibly TRBD1 (5 bases). Trimming cost V 6 bases and J 3 bases, with 18 bases left between them. The CDR3 spans 15 residues. Germline loops: CDR1 SNHLY, CDR2 FYNNEI.

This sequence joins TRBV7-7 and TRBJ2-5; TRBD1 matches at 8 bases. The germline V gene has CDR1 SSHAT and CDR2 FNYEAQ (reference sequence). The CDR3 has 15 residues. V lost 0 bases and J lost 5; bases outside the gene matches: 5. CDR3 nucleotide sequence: TGTGCCAGCAGCTTAGCACCGACAGGGGCGGAGACCCAGTACTTC. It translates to CASSLAPTGAETQYF.

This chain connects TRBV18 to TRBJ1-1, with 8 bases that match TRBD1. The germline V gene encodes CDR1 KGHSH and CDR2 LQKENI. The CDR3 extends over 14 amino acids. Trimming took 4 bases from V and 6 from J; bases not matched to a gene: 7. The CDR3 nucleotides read TGTGCCAGCTCACGAGGACAGGGCCTTCCTGAAGCTTTCTTT. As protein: CASSRGQGLPEAFF.

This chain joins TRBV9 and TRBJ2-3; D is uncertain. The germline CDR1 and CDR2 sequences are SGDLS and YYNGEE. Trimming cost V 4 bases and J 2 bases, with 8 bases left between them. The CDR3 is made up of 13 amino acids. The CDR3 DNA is TGTGCCAGCAGCAGCCTTGTCACAGATACGCAGTATTTT. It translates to CASSSLVTDTQYF. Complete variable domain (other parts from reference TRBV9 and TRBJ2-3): DSGVTQTPKHLITATGQRVTLRCSPRSGDLSVYWYQQSLDQGLQFLIQYYNGEERAKGNILERFSAQQFPDLHSELNLSSLELGDSALYFCASSSLVTDTQYFGPGTRLTVL.

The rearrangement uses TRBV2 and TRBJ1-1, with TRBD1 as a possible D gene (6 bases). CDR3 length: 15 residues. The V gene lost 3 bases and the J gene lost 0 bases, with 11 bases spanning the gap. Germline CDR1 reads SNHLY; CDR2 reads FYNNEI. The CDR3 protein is CASSDRGGMNTEAFF. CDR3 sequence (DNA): TGTGCCAGCAGTGATAGGGGGGGGATGAACACTGAAGCTTTCTTT.

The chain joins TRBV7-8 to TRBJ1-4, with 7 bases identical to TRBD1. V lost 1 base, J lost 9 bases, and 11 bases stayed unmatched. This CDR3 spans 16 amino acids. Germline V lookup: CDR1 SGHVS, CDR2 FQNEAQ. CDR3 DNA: TGTGCCAGCAGCTTAGAAAGGAGGACAGGACGGAAAAAACTGTTTTTT. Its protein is CASSLERRTGRKKLFF.

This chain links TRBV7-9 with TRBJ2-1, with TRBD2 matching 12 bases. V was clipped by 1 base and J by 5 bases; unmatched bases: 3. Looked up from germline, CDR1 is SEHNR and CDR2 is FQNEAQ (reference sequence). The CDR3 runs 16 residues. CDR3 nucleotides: TGTGCCAGCAGCTTAGGAAGGACTAGCGGGAACAATGAGCAGTTCTTC. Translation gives CASSLGRTSGNNEQFF.

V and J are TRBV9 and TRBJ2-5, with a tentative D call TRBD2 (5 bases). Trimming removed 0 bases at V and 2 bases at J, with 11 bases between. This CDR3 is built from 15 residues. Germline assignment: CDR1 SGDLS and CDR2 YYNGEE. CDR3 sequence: CASSVGTGMQETQYF. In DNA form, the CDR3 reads TGTGCCAGCAGCGTAGGAACGGGGATGCAAGAGACCCAGTACTTC.

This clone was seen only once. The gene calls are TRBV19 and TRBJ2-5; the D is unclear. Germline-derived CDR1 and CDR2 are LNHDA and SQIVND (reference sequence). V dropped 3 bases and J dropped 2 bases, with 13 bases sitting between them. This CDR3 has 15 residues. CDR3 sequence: CASSIRSGQQETQYF. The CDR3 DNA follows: TGTGCCAGTAGTATTCGCTCCGGTCAACAAGAGACCCAGTACTTC.

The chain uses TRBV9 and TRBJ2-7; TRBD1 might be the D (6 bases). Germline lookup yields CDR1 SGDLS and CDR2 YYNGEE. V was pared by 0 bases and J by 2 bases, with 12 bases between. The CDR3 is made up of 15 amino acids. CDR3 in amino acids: CASSVGAGVTYEQYF. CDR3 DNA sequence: TGTGCCAGCAGCGTAGGTGCAGGGGTCACCTACGAGCAGTACTTC.